These 9 T cell receptor beta chains share one sample of origin, sequenced in a study of cytomegalovirus exposure and HLA in healthy donors. With 60 Vbeta and 13 Jbeta primers, the PCR was carried out. Sequencing was performed with immunoSEQ multiplex PCR; in TCRdb, only in-frame clones are kept and a portion is missing. The sample carries fewer than 150,000 clones, more than 80% recorded once. Sequences were obtained from PBMCs. Receptors originate from a woman in her twenties or thirties in good health and CMV-seropositive.

The V and J genes are TRBV10-3 and TRBJ1-6; D possibly corresponds to TRBD1 (6 bases). Germline V gene sequence: CDR1 ENHRY, CDR2 SYGVKD. The CDR3 length is 16 residues. The V and J ends lost 2 bases and 0 bases respectively, with 8 bases between them. CDR3 sequence (DNA): TGTGCCATCAGTGAGAGACAGGACTCCTATAATTCACCCCTCCACTTT. This gives the protein CAISERQDSYNSPLHF.

This clone was seen a single time. This chain joins TRBV21-1 and TRBJ1-1; TRBD1, as called in the table, went unchecked against the DNA. TRBV21-1 represents a pseudogene. This CDR3 is built from 16 residues. The CDR3 nucleotides are TGTGCCAGCAGCCCGGGACAGGGCATCATGAACACTGAAGCTTTCTTT. This codes for CASSPGQGIMNTEAFF.

The genes are TRBV30 and TRBJ2-1, with TRBD2 identical over 14 bases. This CDR3 comprises 13 residues. V gave up 7 bases and J gave up 12 bases; unmatched junction bases: 8. The germline V gene has CDR1 GTSNPN and CDR2 SVGIG (reference sequence). The CDR3: CASNGLAGGGQFF. The CDR3 nucleotides are TGTGCCTCCAACGGACTAGCGGGAGGTGGGCAGTTCTTC.

CDR3 in DNA: TGTGCCAGCAGCGCCGCAGGGTCGATGAACACTGAAGCTTTCTTT. Translation: CASSAAGSMNTEAFF. The chain employs TRBV6-1 and TRBJ1-1; D may be TRBD1 (5 bases). Trimming shortened V by 6 bases and J by 0 bases, and 14 bases separated the two germline ends. The CDR3 spans 15 residues. Germline V gene lookup returns CDR1 MNHNS and CDR2 SASEGT.

This clone was detected only a few times. This chain connects TRBV4-1 to TRBJ1-2; 8 positions agree with TRBD1. Germline V lookup: CDR1 MGHRA, CDR2 YSYEKL. The CDR3 loop spans 16 amino acids. After removal of 11 bases from V and 2 bases from J, the junction contained 16 bases not matched to a gene. Here the CDR3 DNA reads TGCGCCGACAGGGGCTTCCCCAAGACTACAAACTATGGCTACACCTTC. It is translated as CADRGFPKTTNYGYTF.

There are a few counts of this clone. The V call is TRBV2, the J call TRBJ1-6; TRBD1 matches at 8 bases. Germline CDR1 reads SNHLY; CDR2 reads FYNNEI. This CDR3 contains 14 residues. With 2 bases clipped from V and 9 bases from J, the junction kept 3 bases outside the gene matches. CDR3 in amino acids: CASSEITGGSPLHF. CDR3 coding DNA: TGTGCCAGCAGTGAAATTACAGGGGGTTCACCCCTCCACTTT. The complete variable domain, with remaining parts taken from reference TRBV2 and TRBJ1-6, reads EPEVTQTPSHQVTQMGQEVILRCVPISNHLYFYWYRQILGQKVEFLVSFYNNEISEKSEIFDDQFSVERPDGSNFTLKIRSTKLEDSAMYFCASSEITGGSPLHFGNGTRLTVT.

The chain is built from TRBV5-1 and TRBJ2-7; maybe TRBD2 (5 bases). The CDR3 spans 13 residues. The V gene lost 2 bases and the J gene lost 3 bases, with 9 bases spanning the gap. Germline assignment: CDR1 SGHRS and CDR2 YFSETQ. The CDR3 DNA follows: TGCGCCAGCAGCTTTTCCGGGGACTACGAGCAGTACTTC. This encodes CASSFSGDYEQYF.

The rearrangement links TRBV7-9 to TRBJ1-3; D may be TRBD1 (6 bases). Germline CDR1 is SEHNR and CDR2 is FQNEAQ (reference sequence). V shed 4 bases and J shed 6 bases, with 13 bases lying between them. The CDR3 sequence is 14 residues long. This chain's CDR3 is CASSSGTWINTIYF. Here the CDR3 DNA reads TGTGCCAGCAGCTCCGGGACATGGATAAACACCATATATTTT. Full variable domain (remainder filled in from reference TRBV7-9 and TRBJ1-3): DTGVSQNPRHKITKRGQNVTFRCDPISEHNRLYWYRQTLGQGPEFLTYFQNEAQLEKSRLLSDRFSAERPKGSFSTLEIQRTEQGDSAMYLCASSSGTWINTIYFGEGSWLTVV.

The chain recombines TRBV9 with TRBJ1-3; possibly TRBD1 for D (6 bases). Looked up from germline, CDR1 is SGDLS and CDR2 is YYNGEE. V lost 0 bases and J 1 base, leaving 11 bases between the germline ends. This CDR3 has 16 residues. CDR3 residues: CASSVGAQGSGNTIYF. In DNA form, the CDR3 reads TGTGCCAGCAGCGTAGGAGCGCAGGGGTCTGGAAACACCATATATTTT.